This T cell receptor (beta chain) originates from a study of human T cells and chemical hapten exposure. Study-wide background: DPC (0.01%) was patch tested on the upper back and read at 6 days. Study outcomes and limitations: Compared with pre-sensitization or healthy control sets, expanded TCRs clustered more.

Note on this clonotype: The antigen is undetermined.

Germline V gene data show CDR1 as GTSNPN and CDR2 as SVGIG (reference sequence). The V end lost 2 bases, the J end lost 5 bases, and 7 bases lay between the germline ends. This CDR3 comprises 13 residues. A single record per CDR3 protein comes from TCRdb applying MiXCR to the RACE reads. The sample includes about 120,000 distinct CDR3 sequences, roughly an eighth seen only once; the top ten take just over 1.4%. Noted time point: patch test 1, 2 weeks after DPC sensitization. As to treatment: therapeutic diphenylcyclopropenone sensitization with weekly scalp DPC. The sample in question was whole blood, obtained in connection with sensitization to the hapten diphenylcyclopropenone (DPC). V usage is TRBV30 and J usage is TRBJ1-6; D gene unclear. This clonotype originated in a woman aged 50 to 65 with alopecia areata. Some clones in this sample may be carry-over from other donors' samples. The CDR3 region has the DNA TGTGCCTGGAGTCAAGGGAATAATTCACCCCTCCACTTT. It encodes CAWSQGNNSPLHF.